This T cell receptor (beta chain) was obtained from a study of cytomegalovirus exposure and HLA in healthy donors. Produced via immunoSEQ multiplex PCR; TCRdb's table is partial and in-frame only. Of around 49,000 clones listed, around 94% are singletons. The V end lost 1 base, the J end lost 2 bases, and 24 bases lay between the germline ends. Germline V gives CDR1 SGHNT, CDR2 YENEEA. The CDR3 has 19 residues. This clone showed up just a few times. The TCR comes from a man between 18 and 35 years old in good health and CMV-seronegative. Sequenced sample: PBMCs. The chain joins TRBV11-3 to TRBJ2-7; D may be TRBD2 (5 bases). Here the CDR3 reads CASSLGRIIRRQATYEQYF. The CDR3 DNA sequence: TGTGCCAGCAGCTTAGGACGTATTATTCGGAGGCAGGCGACCTACGAGCAGTACTTC.